These T cell receptor beta chains were read from a single sample in a study of cytomegalovirus exposure and HLA in healthy donors. Only in-frame clones appear in the TCRdb table, and some are missing; sequencing was by immunoSEQ multiplex PCR. The sample data list more than 45,000 clones. The sequenced sample consisted of PBMCs. The receptors derive from a male donor in good health and CMV-seronegative. CDR3s include the opening cysteine and the closing phenylalanine or tryptophan. A clone size is listed for some rows: how often the clone was seen (once, few, many), or a class if it is expanded.

j_call: TRBJ2-7
v_call: TRBV10-3
clone_size: .
cdr3_aa: CAISAGTEAAYEQYF

j_call: TRBJ2-1
v_call: TRBV29-1
clone_size: .
cdr3_aa: CSVGPGHSSDNEQFF

j_call: TRBJ2-5
v_call: TRBV7-2
clone_size: .
cdr3_aa: CASSLTSGAGQETQYF

j_call: TRBJ1-5
v_call: TRBV7-9
clone_size: .
cdr3_aa: CASSRDSHNQPQHF

j_call: TRBJ2-1
v_call: TRBV5-6
clone_size: .
cdr3_aa: CASSFETSGINEQFF

j_call: TRBJ2-5
v_call: TRBV5-6
clone_size: .
cdr3_aa: CASSFVSGGVETQYF

j_call: TRBJ1-1
v_call: TRBV29-1
clone_size: .
cdr3_aa: CSVVGLQEELF

j_call: TRBJ2-3
v_call: TRBV5-1
clone_size: .
cdr3_aa: CASSLPLAEGTDTQYF

j_call: TRBJ2-3
v_call: TRBV10-3
clone_size: .
cdr3_aa: CAISFGGGGSTDTQYF

j_call: TRBJ1-2
v_call: TRBV4-2
clone_size: .
cdr3_aa: CASSLYSETRRGGYTF

j_call: TRBJ2-1
v_call: TRBV18
clone_size: .
cdr3_aa: CASSATSGGYNEQFF

j_call: TRBJ2-1
v_call: TRBV28
clone_size: .
cdr3_aa: CASRVARENNEQFF

j_call: TRBJ2-2
v_call: TRBV7-8
clone_size: .
cdr3_aa: CARTRTGELFF

j_call: TRBJ1-1
v_call: TRBV6-5
clone_size: medium-sized
cdr3_aa: CASSPRVNTEAFF